One sample yielded the 23 T cell receptor beta chains listed below, sequenced in a study of shared clonotypes between healthy human individuals. The table came from immunoSEQ multiplex PCR; TCRdb's copy has only in-frame clones and leaves some out. The sample consists of about 870,000 clones, more than 85% of them appearing once. Only CD45RO-negative cells positively selected for CCR7 counted as naive CD8 cells, so terminally differentiated effector memory CD45RA+ cells were excluded. Sequenced material: naive CD8+ T cells sorted from blood. The receptor source for this set is a man in his thirties or forties in good health.

V usage is TRBV19 and J usage is TRBJ2-2, with D perhaps TRBD1 (5 bases). The CDR3 contains 14 residues. V was cut by 3 bases and J by 6 bases, with 11 bases left in between. Germline CDR1 is LNHDA and CDR2 is SQIVND (reference sequence). CDR3 in amino acids: CASSIGQGSGELFF. CDR3 sequence (DNA): TGTGCCAGTAGTATCGGGCAGGGATCCGGGGAGCTGTTTTTT. Full variable domain (remainder filled in from reference TRBV19 and TRBJ2-2): DGGITQSPKYLFRKEGQNVTLSCEQNLNHDAMYWYRQDPGQGLRLIYYSQIVNDFQKGDIAEGYSVSREKKESFPLTVTSAQKNPTAFYLCASSIGQGSGELFFGEGSRLTVL.

Concerning this clone itself: Different DNA sequences within this sample yield the same CDR3. The chain employs TRBV27 and TRBJ2-1; 10 bases match TRBD2. The CDR3 sequence is 14 residues long. Germline CDR1 and CDR2: MNHEY and SMNVEV (reference sequence). The ends lost 6 bases at V and 4 bases at J; junction bases unmatched: 3. CDR3 sequence reads: CASSQTSGYNEQFF. CDR3 coding DNA: TGTGCCAGCAGCCAGACTAGCGGGTACAATGAGCAGTTCTTC.

This clone was seen only once. V usage is TRBV7-8 and J usage is TRBJ1-1, with D uncertain. The CDR3 extends over 13 amino acids. The V gene lost 3 bases and the J gene lost 0 bases, with 5 bases spanning the gap. CDR1 is SGHVS, CDR2 FQNEAQ, per germline. CDR3 protein: CASSFRVNTEAFF. The CDR3 nucleotides read TGTGCCAGCAGCTTTCGGGTGAACACTGAAGCTTTCTTT. The full variable domain, in which reference TRBV7-8 and TRBJ1-1 provide the parts outside the CDR3, is GAGVSQSPRYKVAKRGQDVALRCDPISGHVSLFWYQQALGQGPEFLTYFQNEAQLDKSGLPSDRFFAERPEGSVSTLKIQRTQQEDSAVYLCASSFRVNTEAFFGQGTRLTVV.

This rearrangement joins TRBV6-1 to TRBJ1-3; D remains unclear. The V end lost 3 bases, the J end lost 4 bases, and 13 bases lay between the germline ends. The germline V gene has CDR1 MNHNS and CDR2 SASEGT. The length of the CDR3 is 15 residues. CDR3 sequence reads: CASSERPREGNTIYF. CDR3 nucleotide sequence: TGTGCCAGCAGTGAGCGACCGCGGGAGGGAAACACCATATATTTT.

The V and J genes are TRBV15 and TRBJ1-5, with a tentative D call TRBD1 (5 bases). The germline V gene encodes CDR1 LNHNV and CDR2 YYDKDF (reference sequence). The CDR3 covers 15 residues. The V gene lost 2 bases and the J gene lost 5 bases, with 13 bases spanning the gap. CDR3 DNA: TGTGCCACCAGCAGACCTTTCAGGGTGGATCAGCCCCAGCATTTT. It is translated as CATSRPFRVDQPQHF.

This chain uses TRBV11-2 with TRBJ1-4, with unresolved D. Trimming pared 3 bases from V and 8 bases from J, leaving 13 bases between. Germline lookup yields CDR1 SGHAT and CDR2 FQNNGV. The CDR3 spans 14 residues. The CDR3 loop is CASSFAGAGEKLFF. The CDR3 DNA follows: TGTGCCAGCAGCTTCGCTGGAGCGGGAGAAAAACTGTTTTTT. The whole variable domain, filled in from reference TRBV11-2 and TRBJ1-4, reads EAGVAQSPRYKIIEKRQSVAFWCNPISGHATLYWYQQILGQGPKLLIQFQNNGVVDDSQLPKDRFSAERLKGVDSTLKIQPAKLEDSAVYLCASSFAGAGEKLFFGSGTQLSVL.

The CDR3: CASRDRESTGELFF. In DNA form, the CDR3 reads TGTGCCAGCAGAGACAGGGAATCGACCGGGGAGCTGTTTTTT. This chain joins TRBV25-1 and TRBJ2-2; 7 bases map to TRBD1. The CDR3 consists of 14 residues. Germline-derived CDR1 and CDR2 are MGHDK and SYGVNS. The V and J ends lost 6 bases and 5 bases, in that order; junction bases with no gene match: 6.

The chain is built from TRBV11-3 and TRBJ2-2; maybe TRBD1 (5 bases). Germline loops: CDR1 SGHNT, CDR2 YENEEA. Trimming pared 4 bases from V and 0 bases from J, leaving 9 bases between. CDR3 length: 15 amino acids. CDR3 sequence: CASSSRTTNTGELFF. The CDR3 coding sequence is TGTGCCAGCAGCTCCAGGACAACGAACACCGGGGAGCTGTTTTTT.

In regard to this clone: The identical CDR3 is also encoded by other nucleotide sequences in the sample. The chain combines TRBV27 with TRBJ2-3; a weak D match, TRBD1 (5 bases). V was pared by 5 bases and J by 1 base, with 10 bases between. Germline-derived CDR1 and CDR2 are MNHEY and SMNVEV (reference sequence). The CDR3 is made up of 14 amino acids. The CDR3 region has the DNA TGTGCCAGCAGTCTACTACAGGGCACAGATACGCAGTATTTT. This translates into CASSLLQGTDTQYF.

A single count supports this clone. The V call is TRBV30, the J call TRBJ1-1; no clear D gene. Between the trimmed V and J ends, which lost 3 bases and 0 bases, there was a span of 8 bases. Germline values: CDR1 GTSNPN, CDR2 SVGIG (reference sequence). The CDR3 totals 13 residues. This chain's CDR3 is CAWRVMVNTEAFF. CDR3 nucleotides: TGTGCCTGGAGAGTCATGGTGAACACTGAAGCTTTCTTT.

The J gene is TRBJ2-7, the V gene TRBV28, with D possibly being TRBD1 (5 bases). Germline V lookup: CDR1 MDHEN, CDR2 SYDVKM. CDR3 length: 13 residues. V was trimmed by 3 bases and J by 3 bases, leaving 9 bases between them. This chain's CDR3 is CASSLPGHYEQYF. The CDR3 DNA is TGTGCCAGCAGTTTGCCTGGACACTACGAGCAGTACTTC.

J is TRBJ2-3 and V is TRBV7-9, with 7 nucleotides matching TRBD1. This CDR3 is 17 amino acids long. Trimming cost V 5 bases and J 0 bases; bases outside gene matches: 11. Per germline, CDR1 SEHNR and CDR2 FQNEAQ (reference sequence). The CDR3 bases are TGTGCCAGCAGCATCAGGGCCGGGACAGCCAGCACAGATACGCAGTATTTT. Encoded protein: CASSIRAGTASTDTQYF.

The rearrangement uses TRBV4-1 and TRBJ2-5; weak D call: TRBD2 (7 bases). V was cut by 4 bases and J by 5 bases, with 20 bases left in between. This CDR3 has 16 amino acids. Germline CDR1 MGHRA, CDR2 YSYEKL. CDR3: CASSPFLAEGGETQYF. The CDR3 nucleotides read TGCGCCAGCAGCCCATTCCTAGCGGAGGGGGGGGAGACCCAGTACTTC.

J is TRBJ2-1 and V is TRBV28; no reliable D call. V was clipped by 5 bases and J by 0 bases, with 8 bases between them. CDR3 length: 14 amino acids. Germline values: CDR1 MDHEN, CDR2 SYDVKM. CDR3 region: CASSDSSSYNEQFF. CDR3 nucleotides: TGTGCCAGCAGTGACTCAAGCTCCTACAATGAGCAGTTCTTC.

The V gene is TRBV7-9, the J gene TRBJ1-3; maybe TRBD1 (5 bases). Germline CDR1 SEHNR, CDR2 FQNEAQ (reference sequence). The CDR3 contains 17 residues. The V end was cut by 4 bases, the J end by 2 bases, with 18 bases between. The CDR3 region is CASSSNIDRNPGNTIYF. The CDR3 nucleotides are TGTGCCAGCAGCTCGAATATTGACAGAAATCCTGGAAACACCATATATTTT.

This chain connects TRBV30 to TRBJ2-2; D unclear. The CDR3 length is 13 residues. V was clipped by 0 bases and J by 2 bases, with 4 bases between them. CDR1 and CDR2 (germline): GTSNPN, SVGIG (reference sequence). CDR3 sequence: CAWSVANTGELFF. DNA for the CDR3: TGTGCCTGGAGTGTAGCTAACACCGGGGAGCTGTTTTTT.

This rearrangement joins TRBV10-1 to TRBJ1-1; perhaps TRBD1 as D (5 bases). Germline lookup yields CDR1 WNHNN and CDR2 SYGVQD (reference sequence). V was pared by 10 bases and J by 2 bases, with 11 bases between. The CDR3 covers 12 residues. The CDR3 here is CATSGGNTEAFF. Here the CDR3 DNA reads TGCGCCACGTCCGGGGGAAACACTGAAGCTTTCTTT.

The chain couples TRBV29-1 to TRBJ2-7, with D possibly being TRBD2 (6 bases). The V and J ends lost 0 bases and 5 bases respectively, with 14 bases between them. Germline V gene lookup returns CDR1 SQVTM and CDR2 ANQGSEA. The CDR3 consists of 14 residues. CDR3 sequence (DNA): TGCAGCGTTGAAGACGGCAGGGAGGACCACGAGCAGTACTTC. As protein: CSVEDGREDHEQYF.

The chain recombines TRBV30 with TRBJ2-2, with a possible D match to TRBD2 (5 bases). The V gene's germline CDR1 is GTSNPN and CDR2 SVGIG (reference sequence). The CDR3 totals 13 residues. The germline V and J ends were trimmed by 5 bases and 2 bases, with 9 bases remaining between them. CDR3 region: CAWGEFNTGELFF. In DNA, the CDR3 is TGTGCCTGGGGGGAGTTTAACACCGGGGAGCTGTTTTTT.

The gene calls are TRBV15 and TRBJ1-4, with 8 positions matching TRBD1. The CDR3 loop spans 14 amino acids. J lost 6 bases, V lost 4 bases, and 4 bases had no gene match. The germline V gene encodes CDR1 LNHNV and CDR2 YYDKDF (reference sequence). DNA of the CDR3: TGTGCCACCAGCATGGACAGGGCTTATGAAAAACTGTTTTTT. As protein: CATSMDRAYEKLFF.

This rearrangement joins TRBV28 to TRBJ2-7, with D hard to call. The CDR3 length is 12 residues. The V gene lost 2 bases and the J gene lost 7 bases, with 9 bases spanning the gap. Germline lookup yields CDR1 MDHEN and CDR2 SYDVKM. The DNA for the CDR3 is TGTGCCAGCAGTTTAAGTTTTCCGGAGCAGTACTTC. This gives the protein CASSLSFPEQYF. Looking up the rest from reference TRBV28 and TRBJ2-7 gives the full variable domain: DVKVTQSSRYLVKRTGEKVFLECVQDMDHENMFWYRQDPGLGLRLIYFSYDVKMKEKGDIPEGYSVSREKKERFSLILESASTNQTSMYLCASSLSFPEQYFGPGTRLTVT.

This chain uses TRBV4-3 with TRBJ1-4; D is uncertain. From germline, CDR1 is LGHNA and CDR2 YSLEER. This CDR3 contains 17 residues. The V end was cut by 2 bases, the J end by 0 bases, with 13 bases between. The DNA for the CDR3 is TGCGCCAGCAGCCAATATCGGAGGGTGGCAACTAATGAAAAACTGTTTTTT. Residues: CASSQYRRVATNEKLFF.

This clone is a singleton in its sample. This sequence joins TRBV7-2 and TRBJ2-3, with 11 bases fitting TRBD2. J gave up 8 bases and V 4 bases, and 11 bases lay outside the gene matches. The germline V gene has CDR1 SGHTA and CDR2 FQGNSA. CDR3 length equals 16 residues. The chain's CDR3 is CASSYLTSGISGTQYF. Here the CDR3 DNA reads TGTGCCAGCAGCTATTTGACTAGCGGGATATCGGGTACGCAGTATTTT.